In its sample, the clone carrying this T cell receptor beta chain was seen a few times. This table comes from immunoSEQ multiplex PCR, and its TCRdb copy is limited to in-frame clones, with some not included. Seen here are a few hundred thousand clones, roughly 80% observed once, and the top ten hold about 3.4%. The data belong to a study of blood T cell repertoires in COVID-19. V was pared by 0 bases and J by 7 bases, with 10 bases between. This CDR3 comprises 13 residues. Germline CDR1 ENHRY, CDR2 SYGVKD. The sequence derives from a man in his fifties or sixties who had recovered from COVID-19. The chain carries TRBV10-3 and TRBJ2-7; D unresolved. Specimen: PBMCs or T cells enriched from blood (not recorded which). For the CDR3, the DNA is TGTGCCATCAGTGAGTCTCCAGGCTGGGAGCAGTACTTC. Its protein product is CAISESPGWEQYF.